This TCR beta chain was sequenced during a study of immune cell composition in non-small cell lung cancer. For the study at large: Histologic subtype was mainly adenocarcinoma or squamous cell carcinoma.

The assay was immunoSEQ multiplex PCR, and TCRdb's table has in-frame clones only and misses some. The sample consists of more than 11,000 clones, about 84% of them appearing once. This CDR3 spans 16 amino acids. The V gene's germline CDR1 is LGHNA and CDR2 YNFKEQ. The J segment lost 2 bases and the V segment lost 1 base, leaving 8 bases of the junction unmatched. The receptor was isolated from a human donor with non-small cell lung cancer. Sequencing input: lung tumor tissue. The chain recombines TRBV4-2 with TRBJ2-7; 7 bases match TRBD2. This CDR3 reads CASSQAVLAGTYEQYF. The CDR3 bases are TGTGCCAGCAGCCAAGCGGTATTAGCGGGTACCTACGAGCAGTACTTC.